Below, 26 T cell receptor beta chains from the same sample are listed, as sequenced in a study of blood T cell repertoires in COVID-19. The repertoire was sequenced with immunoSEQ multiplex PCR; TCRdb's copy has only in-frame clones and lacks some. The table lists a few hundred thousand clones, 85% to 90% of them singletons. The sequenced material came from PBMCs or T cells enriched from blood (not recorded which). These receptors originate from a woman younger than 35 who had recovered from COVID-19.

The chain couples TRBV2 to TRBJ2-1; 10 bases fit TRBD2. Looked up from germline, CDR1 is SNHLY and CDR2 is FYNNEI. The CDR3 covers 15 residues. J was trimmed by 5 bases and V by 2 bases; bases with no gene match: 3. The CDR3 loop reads CASSERLAGDNEQFF. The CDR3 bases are TGTGCCAGCAGTGAACGGCTAGCGGGGGACAATGAGCAGTTCTTC.

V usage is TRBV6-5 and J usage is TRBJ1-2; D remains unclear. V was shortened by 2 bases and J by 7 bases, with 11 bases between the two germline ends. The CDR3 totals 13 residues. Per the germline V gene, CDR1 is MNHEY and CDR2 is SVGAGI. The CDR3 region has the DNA TGTGCCAGCAGTTACGTGGCCTCGTCTGGCTACACCTTC. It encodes CASSYVASSGYTF.

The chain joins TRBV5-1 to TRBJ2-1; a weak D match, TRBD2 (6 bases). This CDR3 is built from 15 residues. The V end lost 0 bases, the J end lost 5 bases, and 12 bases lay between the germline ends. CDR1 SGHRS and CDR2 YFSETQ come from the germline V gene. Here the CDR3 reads CASSLGGLYDNEQFF. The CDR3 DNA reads TGCGCCAGCAGCTTGGGGGGACTCTATGACAATGAGCAGTTCTTC.

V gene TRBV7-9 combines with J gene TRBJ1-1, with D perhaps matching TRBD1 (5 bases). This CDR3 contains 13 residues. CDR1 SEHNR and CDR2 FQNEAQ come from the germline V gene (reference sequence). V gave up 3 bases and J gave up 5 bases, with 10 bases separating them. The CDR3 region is CASSFPGKTEAFF. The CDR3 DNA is TGTGCCAGCAGCTTCCCAGGGAAGACTGAAGCTTTCTTT. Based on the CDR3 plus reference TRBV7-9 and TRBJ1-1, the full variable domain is DTGVSQNPRHKITKRGQNVTFRCDPISEHNRLYWYRQTLGQGPEFLTYFQNEAQLEKSRLLSDRFSAERPKGSFSTLEIQRTEQGDSAMYLCASSFPGKTEAFFGQGTRLTVV.

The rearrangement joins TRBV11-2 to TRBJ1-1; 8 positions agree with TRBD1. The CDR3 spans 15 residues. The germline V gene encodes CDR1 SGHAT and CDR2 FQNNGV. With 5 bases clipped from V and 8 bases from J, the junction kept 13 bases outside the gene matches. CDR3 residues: CASSPRQGTRREAFF. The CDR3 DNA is TGTGCCAGCAGCCCCAGACAGGGGACCCGGCGGGAAGCTTTCTTT.

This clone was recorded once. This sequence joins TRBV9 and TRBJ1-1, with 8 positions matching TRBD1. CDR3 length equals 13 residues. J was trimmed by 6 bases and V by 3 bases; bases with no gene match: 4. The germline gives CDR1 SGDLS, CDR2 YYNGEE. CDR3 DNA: TGTGCCAGCAGCGCACGGACAGGGCCTGAAGCTTTCTTT. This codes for CASSARTGPEAFF.

DNA for the CDR3: TGCGCCAGCAGCCCTGGGACTAGCCACGAGCAGTACTTC. This codes for CASSPGTSHEQYF. V and J are TRBV5-1 and TRBJ2-7, with 9 bases aligning to TRBD2. J was trimmed by 5 bases and V by 4 bases; bases with no gene match: 4. The CDR3 has 13 residues. Looked up from germline, CDR1 is SGHRS and CDR2 is YFSETQ.

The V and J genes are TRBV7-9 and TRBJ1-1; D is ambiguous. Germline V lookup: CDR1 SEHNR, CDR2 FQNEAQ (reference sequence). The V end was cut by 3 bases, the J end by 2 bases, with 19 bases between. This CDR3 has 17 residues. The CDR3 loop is CASSLSDTALENTEAFF. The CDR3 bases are TGTGCCAGCAGCTTGTCCGACACGGCGCTCGAAAACACTGAAGCTTTCTTT.

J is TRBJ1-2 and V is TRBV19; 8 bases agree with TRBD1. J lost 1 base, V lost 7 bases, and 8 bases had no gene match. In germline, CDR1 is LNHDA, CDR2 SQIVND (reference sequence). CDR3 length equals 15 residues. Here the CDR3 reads CASNIGQGHNYGYTF. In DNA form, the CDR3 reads TGTGCCAGTAATATCGGACAGGGACATAACTATGGCTACACCTTC. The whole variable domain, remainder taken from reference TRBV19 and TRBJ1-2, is DGGITQSPKYLFRKEGQNVTLSCEQNLNHDAMYWYRQDPGQGLRLIYYSQIVNDFQKGDIAEGYSVSREKKESFPLTVTSAQKNPTAFYLCASNIGQGHNYGYTFGSGTRLTVV.

The CDR3 here is CASSPWTLTGSAQPQHF. The CDR3, as DNA: TGTGCCAGCTCACCCTGGACATTGACAGGGAGCGCTCAGCCCCAGCATTTT. The chain joins TRBV18 to TRBJ1-5; 7 nucleotides agree with TRBD1. After removal of 3 bases from V and 6 bases from J, the junction contained 14 bases not matched to a gene. The CDR3 spans 17 residues. Germline loops: CDR1 KGHSH, CDR2 LQKENI.

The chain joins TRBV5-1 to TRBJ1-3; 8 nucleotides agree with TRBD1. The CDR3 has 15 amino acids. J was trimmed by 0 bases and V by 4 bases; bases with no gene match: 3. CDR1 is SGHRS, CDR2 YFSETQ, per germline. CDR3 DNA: TGCGCCAGCAGCGTGGACAGGGTCTCTGGAAACACCATATATTTT. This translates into CASSVDRVSGNTIYF.

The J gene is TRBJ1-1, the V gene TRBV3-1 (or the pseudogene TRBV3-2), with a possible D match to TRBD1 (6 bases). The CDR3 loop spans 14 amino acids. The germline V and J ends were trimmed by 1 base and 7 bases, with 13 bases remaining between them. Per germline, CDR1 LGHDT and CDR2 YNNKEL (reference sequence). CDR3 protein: CASSQGRGGSEAFF. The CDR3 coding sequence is TGTGCCAGCAGCCAAGGGAGGGGGGGTAGTGAAGCTTTCTTT.

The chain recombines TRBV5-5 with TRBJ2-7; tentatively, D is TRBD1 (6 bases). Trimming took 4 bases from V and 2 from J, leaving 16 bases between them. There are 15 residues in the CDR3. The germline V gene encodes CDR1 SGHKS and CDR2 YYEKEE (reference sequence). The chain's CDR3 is CASSPRKTGTYEQYF. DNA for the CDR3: TGTGCCAGCAGCCCCCGTAAGACAGGTACCTACGAGCAGTACTTC.

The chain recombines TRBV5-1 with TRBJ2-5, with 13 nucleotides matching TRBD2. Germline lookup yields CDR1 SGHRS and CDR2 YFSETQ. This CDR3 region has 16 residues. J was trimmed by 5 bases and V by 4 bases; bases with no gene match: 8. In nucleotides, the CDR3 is TGCGCCAGCAGCCCGGGGACTAGCGGGGTTATTGAGACCCAGTACTTC. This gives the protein CASSPGTSGVIETQYF.

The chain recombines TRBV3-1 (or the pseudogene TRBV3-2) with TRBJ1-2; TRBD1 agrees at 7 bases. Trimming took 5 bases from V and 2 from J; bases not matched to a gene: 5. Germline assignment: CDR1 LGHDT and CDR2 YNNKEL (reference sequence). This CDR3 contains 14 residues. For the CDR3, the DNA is TGTGCCAGCAGCTTTCGACAGGGAAACTATGGCTACACCTTC. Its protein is CASSFRQGNYGYTF.

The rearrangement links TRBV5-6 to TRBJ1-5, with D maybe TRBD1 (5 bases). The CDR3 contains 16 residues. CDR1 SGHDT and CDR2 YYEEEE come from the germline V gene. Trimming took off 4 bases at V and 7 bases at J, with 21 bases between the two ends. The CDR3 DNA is TGTGCCAGCAGCCAGCTAACGGCAGGGTACGACCAGCCCCAGCATTTT. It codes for CASSQLTAGYDQPQHF.

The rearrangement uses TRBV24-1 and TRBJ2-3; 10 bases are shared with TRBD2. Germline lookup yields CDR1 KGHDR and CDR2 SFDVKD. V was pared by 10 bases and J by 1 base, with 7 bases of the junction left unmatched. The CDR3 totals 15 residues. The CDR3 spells CATSGGSGRTDTQYF. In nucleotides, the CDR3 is TGTGCCACTAGCGGGGGGTCCGGTCGCACAGATACGCAGTATTTT.

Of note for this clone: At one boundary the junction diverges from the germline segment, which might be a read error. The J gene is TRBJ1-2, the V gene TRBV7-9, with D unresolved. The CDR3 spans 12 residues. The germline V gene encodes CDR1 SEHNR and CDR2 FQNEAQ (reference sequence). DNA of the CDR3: TGTGTCAGCACCGAGCGGGTAGATGGCTACACCTTC. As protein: CVSTERVDGYTF.

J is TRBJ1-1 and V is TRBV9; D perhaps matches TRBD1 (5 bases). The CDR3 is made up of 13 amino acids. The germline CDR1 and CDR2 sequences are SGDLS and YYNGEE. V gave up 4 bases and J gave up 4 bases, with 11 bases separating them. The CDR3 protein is CASSPGRVTEAFF. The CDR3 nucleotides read TGTGCCAGCAGCCCAGGGAGGGTCACTGAAGCTTTCTTT.

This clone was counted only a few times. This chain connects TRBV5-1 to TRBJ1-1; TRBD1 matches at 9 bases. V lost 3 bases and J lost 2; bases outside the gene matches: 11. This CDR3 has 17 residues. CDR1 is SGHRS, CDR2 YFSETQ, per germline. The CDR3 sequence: CASSWRDRDVTNTEAFF. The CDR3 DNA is TGCGCCAGCAGCTGGCGGGACAGGGATGTAACAAACACTGAAGCTTTCTTT.

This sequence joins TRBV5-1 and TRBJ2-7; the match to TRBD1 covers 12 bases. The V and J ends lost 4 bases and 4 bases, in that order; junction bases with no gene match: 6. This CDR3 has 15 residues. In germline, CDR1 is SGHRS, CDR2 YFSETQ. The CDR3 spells CASSGGTGGGYEQYF. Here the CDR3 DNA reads TGCGCCAGCAGCGGAGGGACAGGGGGCGGGTACGAGCAGTACTTC.

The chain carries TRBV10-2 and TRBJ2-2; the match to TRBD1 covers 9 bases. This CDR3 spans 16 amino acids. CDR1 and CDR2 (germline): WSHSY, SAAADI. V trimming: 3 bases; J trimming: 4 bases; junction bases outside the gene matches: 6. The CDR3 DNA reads TGCGCCAGCAGTGAAGGGACAGGGAGGCGCACCGGGGAGCTGTTTTTT. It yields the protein CASSEGTGRRTGELFF.

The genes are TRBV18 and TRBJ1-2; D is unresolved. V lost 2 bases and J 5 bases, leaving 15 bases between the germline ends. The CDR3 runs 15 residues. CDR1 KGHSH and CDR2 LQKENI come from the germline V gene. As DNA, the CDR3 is TGTGCCAGCTCACCAGGAGGATCCCTGGGGTATGGCTACACCTTC. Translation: CASSPGGSLGYGYTF.

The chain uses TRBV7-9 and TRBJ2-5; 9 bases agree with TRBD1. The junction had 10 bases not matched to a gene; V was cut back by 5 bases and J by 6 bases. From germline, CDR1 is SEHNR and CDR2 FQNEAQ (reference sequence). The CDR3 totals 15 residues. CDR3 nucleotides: TGTGCCAGCAGCCGCCGGACAGGGGAGGAGAAGACCCAGTACTTC. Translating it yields CASSRRTGEEKTQYF.

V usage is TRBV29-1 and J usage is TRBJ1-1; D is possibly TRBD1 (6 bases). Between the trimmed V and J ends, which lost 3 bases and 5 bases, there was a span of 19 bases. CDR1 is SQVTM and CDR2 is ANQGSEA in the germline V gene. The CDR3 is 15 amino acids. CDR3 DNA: TGCAGCGTTGAGGCTGGGAGGGGGGGTTCGACTGAAGCTTTCTTT. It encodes CSVEAGRGGSTEAFF.

The CDR3 bases are TGCGCCAGCAGCTTGTTGGGACAGGGGTCCTACGAGCAGTACTTC. It is translated as CASSLLGQGSYEQYF. V gene TRBV5-1 combines with J gene TRBJ2-7; 10 bases agree with TRBD1. J lost 1 base, V lost 1 base, and 2 bases had no gene match. The CDR3 sequence is 15 residues long. Germline V gene data show CDR1 as SGHRS and CDR2 as YFSETQ.